This TCR beta chain was sequenced in a study of blood T cell repertoires in COVID-19 (dated by TCRdb to 2019 to 2021). In the study overall: The collaborator samples originated in the United States, Italy and Spain and spanned the acute and convalescent phases of COVID-19. The prospective study material was composed of cDNA or gDNA derived from T cells, B-cell-depleted T cells, or PBMCs. Where available, HLA class I and class II types were taken from metadata supplied by the sample provider and were not determined by assay-based typing. Nearly every sample came with metadata listing a de-identified subject ID, COVID-19 status, age in years and sex. A freely available public database, intended as a resource for researchers studying the immune response to SARS-CoV-2, is where the repertoires were released. Deeply sampled blood TCRbeta repertoires from subjects exposed to, actively infected with, or recovered from COVID-19 were included in the dataset. Samples came from the ongoing ImmuneRACE study (first 160 participants) plus 1,254 subjects from 6 global collaborators.

Findings and caveats that apply to the study as a whole: The amount of clinical and demographic metadata varied by source and participant and was provided uncurated.

Trimming removed 5 bases from V and 5 bases from J; the gene matches leave 13 bases unexplained. The germline V gene (reference sequence) specifies SEHNR as CDR1 and FQNEAQ as CDR2. Spanning cysteine to phenylalanine, the CDR3 consists of 18 amino acids. Only the CDR3 DNA stays, 54 bases, in frame from base 1. A note on this clone: The clone's antigen remains unknown. Base qualities are not provided; no much larger clone lies one nucleotide away.

TCRbeta CDR3 regions were amplified from genomic DNA by means of the immunoSEQ Assay, a bias-controlled multiplex PCR. The published analysis was carried out like this. The number of nucleated cells in each sample was estimated from the amplification of reference gene primers within the assay. To quantify the absolute abundance of each unique TCRbeta CDR3 rearrangement, sequence reads were collapsed and filtered. Productive Simpson clonality was computed per sample as the square root of Simpson's diversity index over productive rearrangements. Entries here come from immuneACCESS through TCRdb and include only in-frame sequences with V and J called. Some clones fail to appear in such tables; in the studies checked, an unresolved V gene covers under half of the shortfall, and the cause of the remainder is unknown. The V and J calls and clone size come from that table; D and trimming were worked out from the DNA. The sample contains some 180,000 clones, about four fifths of them found a single time. Of the sample, 3% to 3.5% is held by the ten largest clones.

Enrolling through a virtual design, the prospective study's participants ranged in age from about 18 to 89 years and lived across some 22 United States geographic areas. In the prospective study, participants were assigned to cohorts based on the clinical history participants reported in a screening survey and a study questionnaire. Exposed participants had been in contact, within 2 weeks of entering the study, with a person who had a PCR-confirmed or clinician-diagnosed case of COVID-19. Mobile phlebotomists in the prospective study collected whole blood, serum and a nasopharyngeal or oropharyngeal swab from every participant. Additional blood draws and questionnaires over an approximately two-month period could optionally be provided by prospective study participants. Before DNA extraction, blood samples from the prospective study were shipped at room temperature or frozen.

The sequenced material came from PBMCs or T cells enriched from blood (not recorded which). This receptor was identified in a woman aged 25-40 years who had been exposed to COVID-19. The sequence links TRBV7-9 to TRBJ2-5; 14 central nucleotides agree with TRBD2. DNA sequence: TGTGCCAGCAGCCAGGGGACTAGCGGGGGCCTTCCGGGGGAGACCCAGTACTTC. This is translated as CASSQGTSGGLPGETQYF.